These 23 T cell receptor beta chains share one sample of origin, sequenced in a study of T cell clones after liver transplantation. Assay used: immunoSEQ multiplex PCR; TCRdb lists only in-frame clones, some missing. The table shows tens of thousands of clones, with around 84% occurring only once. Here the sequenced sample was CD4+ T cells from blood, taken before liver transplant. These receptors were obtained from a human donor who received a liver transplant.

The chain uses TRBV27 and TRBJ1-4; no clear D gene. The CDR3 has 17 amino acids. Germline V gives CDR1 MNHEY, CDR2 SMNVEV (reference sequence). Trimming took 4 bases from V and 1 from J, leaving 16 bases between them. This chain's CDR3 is CASSSNLDRGTNEKLFF. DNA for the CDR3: TGTGCCAGCAGTTCCAACCTAGATCGGGGAACTAATGAAAAACTGTTTTTT. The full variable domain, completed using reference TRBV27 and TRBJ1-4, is EAQVTQNPRYLITVTGKKLTVTCSQNMNHEYMSWYRQDPGLGLRQIYYSMNVEVTDKGDVPEGYKVSRKEKRNFPLILESPSPNQTSLYFCASSSNLDRGTNEKLFFGSGTQLSVL.

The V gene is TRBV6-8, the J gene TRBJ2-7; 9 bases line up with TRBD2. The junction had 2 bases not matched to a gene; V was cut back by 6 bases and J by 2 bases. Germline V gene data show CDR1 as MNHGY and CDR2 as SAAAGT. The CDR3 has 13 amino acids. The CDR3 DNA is TGTGCCAGCAGGGCTAGCGGGGCCTACGAGCAGTACTTC. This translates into CASRASGAYEQYF.

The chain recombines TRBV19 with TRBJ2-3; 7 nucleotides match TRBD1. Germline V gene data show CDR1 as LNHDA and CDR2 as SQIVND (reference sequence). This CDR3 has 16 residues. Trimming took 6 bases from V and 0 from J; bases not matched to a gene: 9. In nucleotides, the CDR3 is TGTGCCAGTAGCAAGAACTCACAGGGGAGCACAGATACGCAGTATTTT. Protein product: CASSKNSQGSTDTQYF.

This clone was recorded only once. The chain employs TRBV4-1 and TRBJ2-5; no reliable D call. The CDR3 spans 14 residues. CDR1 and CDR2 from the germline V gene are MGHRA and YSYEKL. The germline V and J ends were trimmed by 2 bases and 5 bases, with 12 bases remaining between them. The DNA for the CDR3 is TGCGCCAGCAGCCAAAATTCTTCTCCGGAGACCCAGTACTTC. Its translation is CASSQNSSPETQYF.

CDR3 region: CASSSGTSVPHEQYF. DNA for the CDR3: TGTGCCAGCAGCTCCGGGACTAGCGTCCCCCACGAGCAGTACTTC. V and J are TRBV7-2 and TRBJ2-7, with 10 bases fitting TRBD2. The junction had 8 bases not matched to a gene; V was cut back by 4 bases and J by 5 bases. Per germline, CDR1 SGHTA and CDR2 FQGNSA. The CDR3 has 15 residues. The entire variable domain, with the rest obtained from reference TRBV7-2 and TRBJ2-7, is as follows: GAGVSQSPSNKVTEKGKDVELRCDPISGHTALYWYRQSLGQGLEFLIYFQGNSAPDKSGLPSDRFSAERTGGSVSTLTIQRTQQEDSAVYLCASSSGTSVPHEQYFGPGTRLTVT.

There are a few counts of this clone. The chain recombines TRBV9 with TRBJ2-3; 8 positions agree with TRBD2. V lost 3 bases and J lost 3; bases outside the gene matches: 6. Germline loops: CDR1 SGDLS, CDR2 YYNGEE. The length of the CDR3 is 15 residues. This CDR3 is CASSAGLELTDTQYF. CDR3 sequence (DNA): TGTGCCAGCAGCGCGGGACTAGAGCTAACAGATACGCAGTATTTT.

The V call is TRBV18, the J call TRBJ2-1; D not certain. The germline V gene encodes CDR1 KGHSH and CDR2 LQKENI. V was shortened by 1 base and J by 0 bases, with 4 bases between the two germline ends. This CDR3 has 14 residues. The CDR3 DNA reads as TGTGCCAGCTCACCACAGAGCTCCTACAATGAGCAGTTCTTC. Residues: CASSPQSSYNEQFF.

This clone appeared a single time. This chain's CDR3 is CASSKGIDTQYF. The CDR3 DNA is TGTGCCAGCTCCAAGGGGATAGATACGCAGTATTTT. J is TRBJ2-3 and V is TRBV11-3; D is possibly TRBD1 (5 bases). The CDR3 extends over 12 amino acids. V was shortened by 8 bases and J by 5 bases, with 11 bases between the two germline ends. In germline, CDR1 is SGHNT, CDR2 YENEEA.

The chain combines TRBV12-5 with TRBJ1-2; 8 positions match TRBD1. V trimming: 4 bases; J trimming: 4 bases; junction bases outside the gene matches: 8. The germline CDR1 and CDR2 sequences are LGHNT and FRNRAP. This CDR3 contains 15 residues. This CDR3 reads CASGSLTGVPYGYTF. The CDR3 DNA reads TGTGCTAGTGGTTCTCTGACAGGGGTACCCTATGGCTACACCTTC.

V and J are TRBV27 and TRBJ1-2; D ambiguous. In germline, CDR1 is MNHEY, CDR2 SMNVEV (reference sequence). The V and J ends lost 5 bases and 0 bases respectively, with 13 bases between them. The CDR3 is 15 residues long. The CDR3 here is CASSPSRDSNYGYTF. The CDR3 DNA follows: TGTGCCAGCAGTCCGAGCCGGGATTCTAACTATGGCTACACCTTC.

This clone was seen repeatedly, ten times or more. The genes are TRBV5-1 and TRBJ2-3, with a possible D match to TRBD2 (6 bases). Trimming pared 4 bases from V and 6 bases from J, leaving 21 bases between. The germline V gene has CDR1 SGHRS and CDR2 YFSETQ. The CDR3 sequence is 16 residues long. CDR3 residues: CASSPGTGGRWDTQYF. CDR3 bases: TGCGCCAGCAGCCCGGGGACTGGTGGAAGGTGGGATACGCAGTATTTT. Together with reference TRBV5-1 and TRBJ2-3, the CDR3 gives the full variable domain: KAGVTQTPRYLIKTRGQQVTLSCSPISGHRSVSWYQQTPGQGLQFLFEYFSETQRNKGNFPGRFSGRQFSNSRSEMNVSTLELGDSALYLCASSPGTGGRWDTQYFGPGTRLTVL.

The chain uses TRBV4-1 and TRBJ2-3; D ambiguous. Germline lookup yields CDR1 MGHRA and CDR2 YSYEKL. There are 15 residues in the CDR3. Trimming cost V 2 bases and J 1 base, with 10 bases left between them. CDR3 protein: CASSQSGTRTDTQYF. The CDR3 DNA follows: TGCGCCAGCAGCCAATCCGGTACTCGCACAGATACGCAGTATTTT.

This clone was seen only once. The CDR3 DNA is TGTGCCAGCAGTGAAGGGGTCCCCAGGGGAGGGGATGAAAAACTGTTTTTT. Amino acid sequence: CASSEGVPRGGDEKLFF. The V call is TRBV6-1, the J call TRBJ1-4, with D possibly being TRBD1 (6 bases). Germline V gene data show CDR1 as MNHNS and CDR2 as SASEGT. CDR3 length: 17 amino acids. Trimming removed 1 base from V and 6 bases from J, with 18 bases in between.

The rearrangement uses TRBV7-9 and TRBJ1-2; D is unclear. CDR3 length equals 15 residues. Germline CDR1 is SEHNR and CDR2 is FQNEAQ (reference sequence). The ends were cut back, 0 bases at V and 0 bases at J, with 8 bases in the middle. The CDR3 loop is CASSLAAVANYGYTF. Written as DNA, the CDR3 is TGTGCCAGCAGCTTAGCGGCCGTAGCTAACTATGGCTACACCTTC.

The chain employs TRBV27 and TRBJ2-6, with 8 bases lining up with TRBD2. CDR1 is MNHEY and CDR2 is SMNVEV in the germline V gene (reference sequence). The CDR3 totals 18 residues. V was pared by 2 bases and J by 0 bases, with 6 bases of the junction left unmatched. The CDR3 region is CASSLSPGGGSGANVLTF. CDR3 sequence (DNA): TGTGCCAGCAGTTTAAGCCCGGGAGGGGGCTCTGGGGCCAACGTCCTGACTTTC.

CDR3 nucleotide sequence: TGTGCCAGCAGCCAGACAGACCAGGGCTCCTACGAGCAGTACTTC. It is translated as CASSQTDQGSYEQYF. The genes are TRBV7-9 and TRBJ2-7, with a tentative D call TRBD1 (5 bases). The CDR3 has 15 residues. Trimming stripped 5 bases from V and 0 bases from J, with 14 bases between. Germline V gives CDR1 SEHNR, CDR2 FQNEAQ (reference sequence).

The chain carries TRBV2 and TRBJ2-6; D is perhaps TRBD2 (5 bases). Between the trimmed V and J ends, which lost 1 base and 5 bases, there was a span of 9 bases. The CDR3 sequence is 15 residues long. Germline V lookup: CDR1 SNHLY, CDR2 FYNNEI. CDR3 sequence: CASSEVSGRANVLTF. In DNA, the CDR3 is TGTGCCAGCAGTGAAGTCTCGGGGAGGGCCAACGTCCTGACTTTC.

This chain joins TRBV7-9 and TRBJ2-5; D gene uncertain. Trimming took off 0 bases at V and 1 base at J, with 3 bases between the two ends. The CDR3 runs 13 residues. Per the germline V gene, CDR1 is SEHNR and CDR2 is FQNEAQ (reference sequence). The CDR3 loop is CASSLAFQETQYF. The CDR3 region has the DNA TGTGCCAGCAGCTTAGCGTTCCAAGAGACCCAGTACTTC.

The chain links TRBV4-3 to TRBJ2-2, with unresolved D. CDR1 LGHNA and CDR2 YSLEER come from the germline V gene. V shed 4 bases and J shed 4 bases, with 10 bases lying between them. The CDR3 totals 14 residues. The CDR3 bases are TGCGCCAGCAGCCTTACGACGGGCACCGGGGAGCTGTTTTTT. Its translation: CASSLTTGTGELFF.

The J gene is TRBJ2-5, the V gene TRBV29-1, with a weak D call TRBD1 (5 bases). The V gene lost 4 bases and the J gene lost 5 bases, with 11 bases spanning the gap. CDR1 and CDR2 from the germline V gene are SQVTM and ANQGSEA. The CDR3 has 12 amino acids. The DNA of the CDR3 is TGCAGCGTTGTCCCAGGGCTGGAGACCCAGTACTTC. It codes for CSVVPGLETQYF.

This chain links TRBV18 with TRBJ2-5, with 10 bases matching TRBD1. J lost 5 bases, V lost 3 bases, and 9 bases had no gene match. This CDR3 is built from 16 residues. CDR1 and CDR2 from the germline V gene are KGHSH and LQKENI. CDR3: CASSPVRDRGFETQYF. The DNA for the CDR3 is TGTGCCAGCTCACCGGTCCGGGACAGGGGTTTTGAGACCCAGTACTTC.

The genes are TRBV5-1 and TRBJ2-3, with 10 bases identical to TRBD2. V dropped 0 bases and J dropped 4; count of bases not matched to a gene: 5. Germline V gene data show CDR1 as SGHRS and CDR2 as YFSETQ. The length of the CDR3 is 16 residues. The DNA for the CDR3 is TGCGCCAGCAGCTTGGGAGGACTAGCGGATGCAGATACGCAGTATTTT. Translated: CASSLGGLADADTQYF.

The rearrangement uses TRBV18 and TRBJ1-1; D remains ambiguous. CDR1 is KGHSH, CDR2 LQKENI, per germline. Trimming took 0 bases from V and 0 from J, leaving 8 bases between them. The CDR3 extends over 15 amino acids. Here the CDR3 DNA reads TGTGCCAGCTCACCACCGGGCAGTTTGAACACTGAAGCTTTCTTT. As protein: CASSPPGSLNTEAFF.